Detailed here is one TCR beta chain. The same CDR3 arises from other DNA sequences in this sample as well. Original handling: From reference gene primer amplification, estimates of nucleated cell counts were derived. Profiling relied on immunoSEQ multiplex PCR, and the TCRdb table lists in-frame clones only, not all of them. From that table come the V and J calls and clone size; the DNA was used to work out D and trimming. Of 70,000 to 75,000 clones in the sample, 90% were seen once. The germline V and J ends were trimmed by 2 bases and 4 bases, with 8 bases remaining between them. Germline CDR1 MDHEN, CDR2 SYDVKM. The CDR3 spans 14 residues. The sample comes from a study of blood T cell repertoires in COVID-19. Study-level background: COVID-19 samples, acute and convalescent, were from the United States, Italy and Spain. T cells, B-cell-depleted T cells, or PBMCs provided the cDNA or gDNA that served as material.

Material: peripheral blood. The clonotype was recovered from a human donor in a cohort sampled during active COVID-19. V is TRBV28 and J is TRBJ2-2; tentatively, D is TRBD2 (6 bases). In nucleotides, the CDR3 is TGTGCCAGCAGTTTAGGAGGGTCCACCGGGGAGCTGTTTTTT. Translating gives CASSLGGSTGELFF.